A single sample is the source of the 17 T cell receptor beta chains below, sequenced in a study of CD8 T cells in Susac syndrome (dated by TCRdb to between 2018 and 2020). Library method: the immunoSEQ multiplex PCR assay. RNA was extracted with the RNeasy kit and 0.5 to 1 ug was reverse transcribed using random hexamers. Through fastp at Q25 and MiXCR, TCRdb rebuilt clones from the public reads, retaining in-frame beta chains. Every entry covers one CDR3 protein and lists the most common genes and DNA from its rows. This sample holds roughly 120,000 distinct CDR3 sequences; approximately 96% were observed only once. 0.065% to 0.1% of the sample is held by the ten biggest clonotypes. Sequencing was performed on CD4+ T cells from PBMCs. The receptors come from a human donor in good health.

The gene calls are TRBV19 and TRBJ1-2; D uncertain. Trimming removed 0 bases at V and 4 bases at J, with 15 bases between. Germline CDR1 reads LNHDA; CDR2 reads SQIVND (reference sequence). This CDR3 spans 16 amino acids. CDR3 DNA: TGTGCCAGTAGTATAGAGGGAACAGCTACTCTCTATGGCTACACCTTC. This translates into CASSIEGTATLYGYTF.

This chain's CDR3 is CASSTLYSNTEAFF. CDR3 nucleotide sequence: TGTGCCAGCAGCACCCTCTACAGCAACACTGAAGCTTTCTTT. The genes are TRBV5-4 and TRBJ1-1, with D uncertain. V was clipped by 4 bases and J by 2 bases, with 12 bases between them. The germline V gene encodes CDR1 SGHNT and CDR2 YYREEE (reference sequence). This CDR3 comprises 14 residues. Full variable domain (outside the CDR3, taken from reference TRBV5-4 and TRBJ1-1): ETGVTQSPTHLIKTRGQQVTLRCSSQSGHNTVSWYQQALGQGPQFIFQYYREEENGRGNFPPRFSGLQFPNYSSELNVNALELDDSALYLCASSTLYSNTEAFFGQGTRLTVV.

The V call is TRBV19, the J call TRBJ2-7; a weak D match, TRBD2 (5 bases). This CDR3 region has 14 residues. The germline V gene has CDR1 LNHDA and CDR2 SQIVND (reference sequence). Trimming took off 5 bases at V and 0 bases at J, with 11 bases between the two ends. In nucleotides, the CDR3 is TGTGCCAGTAGTTTCGGAGGAAGCTCCTACGAGCAGTACTTC. This encodes CASSFGGSSYEQYF.

In DNA, the CDR3 is TGTGCCAGCAGTTACTCCGGGACGGCCCTCCAGCCCCAGCATTTT. This gives the protein CASSYSGTALQPQHF. The genes are TRBV6-5 and TRBJ1-5; tentatively, D is TRBD1 (5 bases). Germline loops: CDR1 MNHEY, CDR2 SVGAGI. The V end lost 0 bases, the J end lost 7 bases, and 13 bases lay between the germline ends. This CDR3 comprises 15 residues.

This clonotype has only one observation. The chain carries TRBV27 and TRBJ1-2, with a weak D call TRBD1 (6 bases). The CDR3 is 14 amino acids. Germline CDR1 MNHEY, CDR2 SMNVEV (reference sequence). V was trimmed by 3 bases and J by 8 bases, leaving 16 bases between them. The CDR3: CASSFRSGARGYTF. The CDR3 nucleotides read TGTGCCAGCAGTTTCCGCTCGGGGGCCAGGGGCTACACCTTC.

The V gene is TRBV19, the J gene TRBJ2-6, with 10 positions matching TRBD1. Germline CDR1 LNHDA, CDR2 SQIVND (reference sequence). This CDR3 comprises 18 residues. J lost 1 base, V lost 6 bases, and 9 bases had no gene match. The CDR3 region is CASSPPGTGVSGANVLTF. The CDR3 DNA follows: TGTGCCAGTAGCCCACCCGGGACAGGGGTGTCTGGGGCCAACGTCCTGACTTTC.

The genes are TRBV5-4 and TRBJ2-2; TRBD2 matches at 7 bases. Germline V gene lookup returns CDR1 SGHNT and CDR2 YYREEE (reference sequence). V was clipped by 4 bases and J by 6 bases; unmatched bases: 12. The CDR3 is 16 amino acids. The chain's CDR3 is CASSPVAGGSSGELFF. DNA for the CDR3: TGTGCCAGCAGCCCGGTGGCCGGCGGGAGCTCCGGGGAGCTGTTTTTT.

This chain's CDR3 is CASSSFLASGRNGRSEQYF. CDR3 DNA sequence: TGTGCCAGCAGCTCATTCCTCGCTAGCGGGAGAAATGGGCGGAGCGAGCAGTACTTC. The chain uses TRBV5-6 and TRBJ2-7; 10 nucleotides align to TRBD2. Germline-derived CDR1 and CDR2 are SGHDT and YYEEEE. CDR3 length: 19 residues. Trimming cost V 3 bases and J 6 bases; bases outside gene matches: 21.

This clonotype has a handful of counts. This chain joins TRBV3-1 and TRBJ2-7, with 7 bases matching TRBD2. V trimming: 1 base; J trimming: 7 bases; junction bases outside the gene matches: 13. The CDR3 spans 16 residues. The germline V gene has CDR1 LGHDT and CDR2 YNNKEL (reference sequence). The CDR3 loop reads CASSQVPSFIGGEQYF. CDR3 bases: TGTGCCAGCAGCCAAGTGCCTAGCTTTATCGGGGGGGAGCAGTACTTC.

V usage is TRBV20-1 and J usage is TRBJ2-1; D uncertain. This CDR3 is 12 amino acids long. Germline loops: CDR1 DFQATT, CDR2 SNEGSKA (reference sequence). V gave up 8 bases and J gave up 8 bases, with 16 bases separating them. The CDR3 nucleotides are TGCAGTCCCCAGCTGAGGATCGATGAGCAGTTCTTC. This gives the protein CSPQLRIDEQFF.

This clonotype was seen a single time. The rearrangement uses TRBV7-9 and TRBJ1-1; no firm D call. The ends were cut back, 5 bases at V and 1 base at J, with 8 bases in the middle. Per the germline V gene, CDR1 is SEHNR and CDR2 is FQNEAQ (reference sequence). This CDR3 contains 13 residues. CDR3 loop: CASSGGKNTEAFF. The CDR3 nucleotides are TGTGCCAGCAGCGGAGGGAAGAACACTGAAGCTTTCTTT.

CDR3 sequence reads: CSAREQGGRREQYF. The CDR3 region has the DNA TGCAGTGCTAGAGAACAGGGGGGACGCAGGGAGCAGTACTTC. The V and J genes are TRBV20-1 and TRBJ2-7, with 8 bases aligning to TRBD1. After removal of 0 bases from V and 7 bases from J, the junction contained 8 bases not matched to a gene. Per the germline V gene, CDR1 is DFQATT and CDR2 is SNEGSKA (reference sequence). The CDR3 runs 14 residues.

In this sample, this clonotype turned up a few times. This rearrangement joins TRBV20-1 to TRBJ2-7, with a tentative D call TRBD1 (6 bases). The CDR3 totals 12 residues. CDR1 is DFQATT, CDR2 SNEGSKA, per germline (reference sequence). CDR3 sequence (DNA): TGCAGCCCCGGGACATCGGCGGACGAGCAGTACTTC. Its translation: CSPGTSADEQYF.

The V call is TRBV7-9, the J call TRBJ2-3; 10 nucleotides line up with TRBD2. Per germline, CDR1 SEHNR and CDR2 FQNEAQ (reference sequence). The junction had 10 bases not matched to a gene; V was cut back by 7 bases and J by 0 bases. This CDR3 is built from 17 residues. CDR3 bases: TGTGCCAGCACTCGGACTAGCGGCTCCACTAGCACAGATACGCAGTATTTT. This codes for CASTRTSGSTSTDTQYF.

This chain joins TRBV15 and TRBJ2-2, with unresolved D. The CDR3 has 16 residues. CDR1 and CDR2 from the germline V gene are LNHNV and YYDKDF (reference sequence). V was shortened by 5 bases and J by 4 bases, with 17 bases between the two germline ends. In nucleotides, the CDR3 is TGTGCCACCAGCGACCGGGCTACCATTACCACCGGGGAGCTGTTTTTT. Amino acid sequence: CATSDRATITTGELFF.

DNA for the CDR3: TGTGCCAGCGCTAAAGATACGCAGTATTTT. It translates to CASAKDTQYF. The chain uses TRBV7-9 and TRBJ2-3, with D uncertain. Trimming shortened V by 8 bases and J by 5 bases, and 5 bases separated the two germline ends. CDR1 SEHNR and CDR2 FQNEAQ come from the germline V gene (reference sequence). This CDR3 has 10 amino acids.

The chain employs TRBV5-1 and TRBJ1-1, with D uncertain. CDR1 is SGHRS, CDR2 YFSETQ, per germline. The length of the CDR3 is 15 residues. Deletions cut 0 bases from V and 0 bases from J, with 9 bases between. In nucleotides, the CDR3 is TGCGCCAGCAGCTTGGAAGCGGGGTTGAACACTGAAGCTTTCTTT. This translates into CASSLEAGLNTEAFF.